Shown below are 30 T cell receptor beta chains from a single sample sequenced in a study of cytomegalovirus exposure and HLA in healthy donors. The PCR was carried out with 60 Vbeta primers and 13 Jbeta primers. Profiled with immunoSEQ multiplex PCR; TCRdb holds only in-frame clones, not every one. Here the sample spans under 150,000 clones, about 85% being singletons. Sequencing was done on a sample of PBMCs. All receptors derive from a boy younger than 18 in good health and CMV-seronegative.

This clone occurred a few times. The chain employs TRBV6-5 and TRBJ1-1; 9 bases agree with TRBD1. CDR3 length: 15 residues. After removal of 4 bases from V and 3 bases from J, the junction contained 6 bases not matched to a gene. The germline CDR1 and CDR2 sequences are MNHEY and SVGAGI. Here the CDR3 reads CASSSYRGPDTEAFF. The CDR3 DNA reads as TGTGCCAGCAGTTCATACAGGGGGCCCGACACTGAAGCTTTCTTT.

This rearrangement joins TRBV2 to TRBJ1-6, with a tentative D call TRBD1 (6 bases). The germline gives CDR1 SNHLY, CDR2 FYNNEI. V was clipped by 6 bases and J by 8 bases, with 17 bases between them. The CDR3 extends over 15 amino acids. In DNA form, the CDR3 reads TGTGCCAGCAGCTTGCAAGGGGGAAGGGATTCACCCCTCCACTTT. It codes for CASSLQGGRDSPLHF. Looking up the rest from reference TRBV2 and TRBJ1-6 gives the full variable domain: EPEVTQTPSHQVTQMGQEVILRCVPISNHLYFYWYRQILGQKVEFLVSFYNNEISEKSEIFDDQFSVERPDGSNFTLKIRSTKLEDSAMYFCASSLQGGRDSPLHFGNGTRLTVT.

The chain links TRBV7-9 to TRBJ2-7; 8 bases are a match to TRBD1. J lost 0 bases, V lost 2 bases, and 15 bases had no gene match. There are 19 residues in the CDR3. CDR1 and CDR2 (germline): SEHNR, FQNEAQ (reference sequence). Here the CDR3 DNA reads TGTGCCAGCAGCTTAAAGTTTGGGACAGGTCGCCCACTCTCCTACGAGCAGTACTTC. Its translation is CASSLKFGTGRPLSYEQYF.

CDR3 nucleotides: TGTGCCAGCTCACCACGGCTGGGCCTGGAGACCCAGTACTTC. Its translation is CASSPRLGLETQYF. This chain connects TRBV18 to TRBJ2-5; no clear D. Germline V gene lookup returns CDR1 KGHSH and CDR2 LQKENI. CDR3 size: 14 residues. Trimming stripped 1 base from V and 5 bases from J, with 11 bases between.

The chain combines TRBV6-6 with TRBJ1-2, with 7 positions matching TRBD1. The germline CDR1 and CDR2 sequences are MNHNY and SVGAGI (reference sequence). This CDR3 spans 14 amino acids. V shed 6 bases and J 8 bases; nucleotides not matched to a gene: 12. The CDR3: CASSEQGSSYGYTF. The CDR3 nucleotides read TGTGCCAGCAGCGAACAGGGGTCGTCATACGGCTACACCTTC.

This chain connects TRBV7-2 to TRBJ2-1, with 7 bases fitting TRBD2. This CDR3 is 16 amino acids long. Trimming removed 3 bases from V and 0 bases from J; junction bases left unmatched: 5. Germline V gene lookup returns CDR1 SGHTA and CDR2 FQGNSA. Here the CDR3 DNA reads TGTGCCAGCAGCTTGTCCGGGGGGACCTCCTACAATGAGCAGTTCTTC. This translates into CASSLSGGTSYNEQFF.

V is TRBV12-5 and J is TRBJ2-7, with TRBD2 matching over 7 bases. The length of the CDR3 is 13 residues. The V gene's germline CDR1 is LGHNT and CDR2 FRNRAP. The junction had 10 bases not matched to a gene; V was cut back by 7 bases and J by 7 bases. CDR3 sequence reads: CASASGGRGEQYF. The CDR3 DNA sequence: TGTGCTAGTGCCTCGGGCGGGAGAGGAGAGCAGTACTTC.

CDR3 residues: CASSRTSGSPRASYEQYF. The CDR3 DNA reads TGTGCCAGCAGCCGGACTAGCGGGAGCCCACGGGCTTCCTACGAGCAGTACTTC. The rearrangement uses TRBV7-8 and TRBJ2-7, with 13 positions matching TRBD2. Trimming removed 5 bases from V and 1 base from J; junction bases left unmatched: 11. The length of the CDR3 is 18 residues. Germline V gives CDR1 SGHVS, CDR2 FQNEAQ. The full variable domain, in which reference TRBV7-8 and TRBJ2-7 provide the parts outside the CDR3, is GAGVSQSPRYKVAKRGQDVALRCDPISGHVSLFWYQQALGQGPEFLTYFQNEAQLDKSGLPSDRFFAERPEGSVSTLKIQRTQQEDSAVYLCASSRTSGSPRASYEQYFGPGTRLTVT.

The chain employs TRBV13 and TRBJ2-1; 14 nucleotides match TRBD2. From germline, CDR1 is PRHDT and CDR2 FYEKMQ (reference sequence). CDR3 length equals 17 residues. V gave up 1 base and J gave up 9 bases; unmatched junction bases: 8. CDR3 bases: TGTGCCAGCAGCTTAGAGACTAGCGGGGGGGCCGGGAGTGAGCAGTTCTTC. This codes for CASSLETSGGAGSEQFF.

The rearrangement uses TRBV6-5 and TRBJ1-2, with TRBD1 matching 9 bases. Germline V gives CDR1 MNHEY, CDR2 SVGAGI. CDR3 length equals 14 residues. J gave up 7 bases and V 7 bases, and 10 bases lay outside the gene matches. The CDR3 region is CASNRGQGSSGYTF. In DNA form, the CDR3 reads TGTGCCAGCAACCGGGGACAGGGTAGTAGTGGCTACACCTTC.

V and J are TRBV23-1 and TRBJ1-3; 9 positions agree with TRBD1. TRBV23-1 is recorded as an ORF, its role being uncertain. After removal of 2 bases from V and 4 bases from J, the junction contained 6 bases not matched to a gene. The CDR3 is 16 amino acids. CDR3 nucleotides: TGCGCCAGCAGTCAAGGTTACAGGGGGCAAGGAAACACCATATATTTT. It is translated as CASSQGYRGQGNTIYF.

This clone has only one observation. The chain combines TRBV5-1 with TRBJ2-7; 9 bases are shared with TRBD2. There are 15 residues in the CDR3. After removal of 4 bases from V and 2 bases from J, the junction contained 7 bases not matched to a gene. Germline CDR1 and CDR2: SGHRS and YFSETQ. CDR3 residues: CASSADGTSPYEQYF. CDR3 DNA sequence: TGCGCCAGCAGCGCGGACGGGACTAGCCCCTACGAGCAGTACTTC.

This clone was counted between two and nine times. This chain uses TRBV2 with TRBJ1-5, with D uncertain. CDR1 is SNHLY, CDR2 FYNNEI, per germline. V was shortened by 8 bases and J by 6 bases, with 20 bases between the two germline ends. The CDR3 has 15 residues. The CDR3 DNA reads as TGTGCCAGCGGGCTGGAGGAGACTAGGCGTCAGCCCCAGCATTTT. Translation gives CASGLEETRRQPQHF.

The V gene is TRBV5-5, the J gene TRBJ2-5; TRBD2 is a possible D gene (6 bases). V was trimmed by 0 bases and J by 5 bases, leaving 11 bases between them. The CDR3 consists of 14 residues. The germline V gene has CDR1 SGHKS and CDR2 YYEKEE (reference sequence). The CDR3 region is CASSLGLGRETQYF. CDR3 sequence (DNA): TGTGCCAGCAGCTTGGGACTAGGTCGGGAGACCCAGTACTTC.

This chain links TRBV7-9 with TRBJ2-1; possibly TRBD2 for D (6 bases). The ends were cut back, 6 bases at V and 4 bases at J, with 16 bases in the middle. This CDR3 is 15 amino acids long. Germline V lookup: CDR1 SEHNR, CDR2 FQNEAQ (reference sequence). CDR3 DNA sequence: TGTGCCAGCAGTTCGGGAGCGGCCATTTACAATGAGCAGTTCTTC. It specifies CASSSGAAIYNEQFF.

The V and J genes are TRBV18 and TRBJ1-6; perhaps TRBD1 as D (6 bases). The CDR3 loop spans 15 amino acids. Germline CDR1 is KGHSH and CDR2 is LQKENI. V lost 4 bases to trimming and J lost 8 bases, with 15 bases between them. CDR3 nucleotide sequence: TGTGCCAGCTCACGATCAACAGGGCTAGATTCACCCCTCCACTTT. It codes for CASSRSTGLDSPLHF. Drawing the rest from reference TRBV18 and TRBJ1-6, the complete variable domain is NAGVMQNPRHLVRRRGQEARLRCSPMKGHSHVYWYRQLPEEGLKFMVYLQKENIIDESGMPKERFSAEFPKEGPSILRIQQVVRGDSAAYFCASSRSTGLDSPLHFGNGTRLTVT.

Turning to this clone: One junction end disagrees with the germline gene, perhaps due to a read error. The chain recombines TRBV7-7 with TRBJ2-1; 10 bases map to TRBD2. Germline assignment: CDR1 SSHAT and CDR2 FNYEAQ (reference sequence). The CDR3 consists of 15 residues. DNA for the CDR3: TGTGCTAGCAGCGCCGGGACTAGCGCTTACAATGAGCAGTTCTTC. This gives the protein CASSAGTSAYNEQFF.

This chain connects TRBV5-4 to TRBJ2-7; TRBD1 is a possible D gene (5 bases). Trimming took 3 bases from V and 4 from J, leaving 17 bases between them. Per germline, CDR1 SGHNT and CDR2 YYREEE (reference sequence). This CDR3 is 15 amino acids long. In DNA, the CDR3 is TGTGCCAGCAGCTCAATTCAGGGTCATTGGTACGAGCAGTACTTC. This codes for CASSSIQGHWYEQYF.

J is TRBJ2-7 and V is TRBV5-1, with a weak D call TRBD2 (6 bases). V lost 4 bases and J 6 bases, leaving 14 bases between the germline ends. The CDR3 runs to 13 residues. From germline, CDR1 is SGHRS and CDR2 YFSETQ. The CDR3 reads CASSGRDRSEQYF. The CDR3 DNA follows: TGCGCCAGCAGCGGGCGGGATAGAAGCGAGCAGTACTTC.

The genes are TRBV4-2 and TRBJ1-4; possibly TRBD1 for D (6 bases). The V end was cut by 11 bases, the J end by 8 bases, with 15 bases between. The CDR3 contains 12 residues. Per the germline V gene, CDR1 is LGHNA and CDR2 is YNFKEQ. In DNA, the CDR3 is TGTGCCGTCAGGACAGAAGGAGAAAAACTGTTTTTT. As protein: CAVRTEGEKLFF.

As for this clone: This sample includes further DNA sequences coding for the same CDR3. The chain is built from TRBV5-1 and TRBJ2-1, with TRBD2 matching 15 bases. V was pared by 4 bases and J by 10 bases, with 6 bases of the junction left unmatched. Looked up from germline, CDR1 is SGHRS and CDR2 is YFSETQ. The CDR3 length is 15 residues. CDR3 protein: CASSPGLAGGEEQFF. The DNA of the CDR3 is TGCGCCAGCAGCCCCGGACTAGCGGGAGGGGAAGAGCAGTTCTTC.

The chain has TRBV15 and TRBJ1-4; maybe TRBD1 (6 bases). Germline values: CDR1 LNHNV, CDR2 YYDKDF (reference sequence). Trimming removed 2 bases from V and 0 bases from J, with 16 bases in between. CDR3 length: 18 residues. This CDR3 reads CATSRLKRQEATNEKLFF. The CDR3 region has the DNA TGTGCCACCAGCAGACTTAAGCGACAGGAGGCAACTAATGAAAAACTGTTTTTT.

The chain recombines TRBV29-1 with TRBJ2-5; TRBD1 might be the D (7 bases). The CDR3 has 14 residues. Trimming took off 7 bases at V and 2 bases at J, with 17 bases between the two ends. From germline, CDR1 is SQVTM and CDR2 ANQGSEA. CDR3 sequence: CSGGSAGGQETQYF. The CDR3 DNA sequence: TGCAGCGGCGGGTCAGCAGGGGGGCAAGAGACCCAGTACTTC.

DNA for the CDR3: TGTGCCAGCACCCAATGGGGCAGCCAAGAGACCCAGTACTTC. Translation: CASTQWGSQETQYF. This sequence joins TRBV6-5 and TRBJ2-5; tentative D call: TRBD1 (5 bases). V lost 7 bases and J lost 1, with 13 bases in between. The length of the CDR3 is 14 residues. Per the germline V gene, CDR1 is MNHEY and CDR2 is SVGAGI.

The chain joins TRBV2 to TRBJ1-2; 9 positions agree with TRBD1. The CDR3 runs 12 residues. Trimming cost V 6 bases and J 8 bases; bases outside gene matches: 4. Germline loops: CDR1 SNHLY, CDR2 FYNNEI. The DNA for the CDR3 is TGTGCCAGCAGGGGACAGGGAGGCGGCTACACCTTC. Its translation: CASRGQGGGYTF.

The J gene is TRBJ2-7, the V gene TRBV13; no firm D call. Germline CDR1 and CDR2: PRHDT and FYEKMQ (reference sequence). The CDR3 covers 16 residues. The V gene lost 0 bases and the J gene lost 4 bases, with 16 bases spanning the gap. CDR3: CASSLGFWQVGYEQYF. Here the CDR3 DNA reads TGTGCCAGCAGCTTAGGCTTTTGGCAGGTTGGGTACGAGCAGTACTTC.

Here the CDR3 DNA reads TGTGCCAGCAGCTTAGTTAACTGGGGACAGGAGGCCTATGGCTACACCTTC. Translating gives CASSLVNWGQEAYGYTF. V and J are TRBV7-8 and TRBJ1-2; 8 positions match TRBD1. There are 17 residues in the CDR3. The junction had 11 bases not matched to a gene; V was cut back by 1 base and J by 4 bases. From germline, CDR1 is SGHVS and CDR2 FQNEAQ.

In its sample, this clone was seen a few times. The rearrangement joins TRBV27 to TRBJ1-4; D is possibly TRBD1 (5 bases). The V gene lost 5 bases and the J gene lost 4 bases, with 14 bases spanning the gap. The germline V gene has CDR1 MNHEY and CDR2 SMNVEV (reference sequence). CDR3 size: 15 residues. The CDR3 DNA reads TGTGCCAGCAGTCCTCAGACAGCCCTTAATGAAAAACTGTTTTTT. This encodes CASSPQTALNEKLFF.

The chain couples TRBV27 to TRBJ2-6; 8 bases map to TRBD1. Germline CDR1 and CDR2: MNHEY and SMNVEV (reference sequence). This CDR3 contains 18 residues. V trimming: 1 base; J trimming: 0 bases; junction bases outside the gene matches: 5. CDR3 residues: CASSLFGTGYSGANVLTF. In DNA form, the CDR3 reads TGTGCCAGCAGTTTATTCGGGACAGGCTACTCTGGGGCCAACGTCCTGACTTTC.

This chain links TRBV7-9 with TRBJ1-6; D perhaps matches TRBD1 (5 bases). Germline V lookup: CDR1 SEHNR, CDR2 FQNEAQ (reference sequence). Trimming removed 7 bases at V and 2 bases at J, with 12 bases between. The CDR3 spans 15 residues. The CDR3 nucleotides are TGTGCCAGCACCGACAGTTTTCCCTATAATTCACCCCTCCACTTT. Encoded protein: CASTDSFPYNSPLHF.